The T cell receptor (beta chain) described here comes from a study of pediatric ulcerative colitis. Notes on the study in general: Rectal repertoires separated controls, mild-moderate and acute severe colitis. A couple of rectal CDR3 clonotypes occurred in all ulcerative colitis patients. Two patients had blood samples with substantially reduced template counts.

CDR1 WNHNN and CDR2 SYGVQD come from the germline V gene (reference sequence). The CDR3 has 14 amino acids. V shed 6 bases and J shed 5 bases, with 13 bases lying between them. Turning to this clone: Its antigen is not identified.

Up to 500,000 reads were sequenced per sample. The assay was immunoSEQ multiplex PCR, and TCRdb's table has in-frame clones only and misses some. Counted here are some 57,000 clones, more than 75% occurring once; the ten biggest clones make up about 1.5%. The J gene is TRBJ2-2, the V gene TRBV10-1; possible D gene TRBD2, 5 bases. The sequence was collected from a boy aged 5-17 years who was a control in a study of pediatric ulcerative colitis. The sample consisted of blood. The CDR3 reads CASSSGMETGELFF. The CDR3 nucleotides are TGCGCCAGCAGCTCCGGGATGGAGACCGGGGAGCTGTTTTTT.